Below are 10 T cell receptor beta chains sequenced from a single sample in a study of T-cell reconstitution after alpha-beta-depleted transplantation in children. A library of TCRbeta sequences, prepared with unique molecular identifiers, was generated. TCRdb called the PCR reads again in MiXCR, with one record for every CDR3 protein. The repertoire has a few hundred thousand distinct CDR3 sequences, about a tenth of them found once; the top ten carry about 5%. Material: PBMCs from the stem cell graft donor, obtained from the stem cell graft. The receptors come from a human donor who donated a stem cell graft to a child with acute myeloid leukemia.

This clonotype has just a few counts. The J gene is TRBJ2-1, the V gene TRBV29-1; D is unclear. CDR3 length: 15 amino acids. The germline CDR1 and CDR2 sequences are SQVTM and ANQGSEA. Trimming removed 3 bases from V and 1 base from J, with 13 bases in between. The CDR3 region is CSVETLPSSYNEQFF. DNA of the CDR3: TGCAGCGTTGAGACACTCCCAAGTTCCTACAATGAGCAGTTCTTC.

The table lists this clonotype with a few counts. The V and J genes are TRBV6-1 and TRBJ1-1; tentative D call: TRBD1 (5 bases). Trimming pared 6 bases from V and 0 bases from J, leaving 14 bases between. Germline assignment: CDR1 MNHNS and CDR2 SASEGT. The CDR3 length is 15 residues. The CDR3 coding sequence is TGTGCCAGCAGCATAAAAGACAGAATGAACACTGAAGCTTTCTTT. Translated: CASSIKDRMNTEAFF.

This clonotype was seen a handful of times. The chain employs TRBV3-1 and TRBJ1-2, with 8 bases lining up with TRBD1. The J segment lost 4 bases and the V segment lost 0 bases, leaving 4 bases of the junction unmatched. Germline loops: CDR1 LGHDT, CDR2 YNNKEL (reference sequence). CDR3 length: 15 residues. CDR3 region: CASSQDPGTGYGYTF. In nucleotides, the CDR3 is TGTGCCAGCAGCCAAGACCCCGGGACAGGCTATGGCTACACCTTC.

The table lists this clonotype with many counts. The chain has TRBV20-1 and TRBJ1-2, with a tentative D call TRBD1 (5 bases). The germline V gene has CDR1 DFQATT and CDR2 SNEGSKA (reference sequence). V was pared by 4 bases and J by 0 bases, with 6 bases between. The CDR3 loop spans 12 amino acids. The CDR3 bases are TGCAGTGCTAAGGGGTCTAACTATGGCTACACCTTC. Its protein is CSAKGSNYGYTF.

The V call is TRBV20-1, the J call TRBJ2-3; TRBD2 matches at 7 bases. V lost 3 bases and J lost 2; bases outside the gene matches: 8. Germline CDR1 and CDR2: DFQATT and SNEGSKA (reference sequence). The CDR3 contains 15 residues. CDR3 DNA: TGCAGTGCTAGGGGGGGAGCGGGGTACACAGATACGCAGTATTTT. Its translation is CSARGGAGYTDTQYF.

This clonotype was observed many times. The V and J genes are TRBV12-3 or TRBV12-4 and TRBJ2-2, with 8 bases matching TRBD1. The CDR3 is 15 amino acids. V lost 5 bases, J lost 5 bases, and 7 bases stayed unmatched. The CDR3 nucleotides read TGTGCCAGCAGTCGCGGACAGGGAGAAACCGGGGAGCTGTTTTTT. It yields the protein CASSRGQGETGELFF.

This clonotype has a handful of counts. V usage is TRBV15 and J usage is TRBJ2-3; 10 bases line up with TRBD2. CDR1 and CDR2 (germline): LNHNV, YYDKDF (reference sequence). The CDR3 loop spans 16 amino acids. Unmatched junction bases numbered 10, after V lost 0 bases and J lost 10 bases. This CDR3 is CATSRDPGLAGAAQYF. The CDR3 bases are TGTGCCACCAGCAGAGATCCAGGGCTAGCGGGAGCGGCGCAGTATTTT.

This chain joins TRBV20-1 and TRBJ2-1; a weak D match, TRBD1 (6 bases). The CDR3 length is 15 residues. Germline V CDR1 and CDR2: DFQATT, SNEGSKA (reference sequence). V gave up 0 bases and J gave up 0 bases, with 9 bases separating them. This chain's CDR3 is CSARDGTNSYNEQFF. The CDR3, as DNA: TGCAGTGCTAGAGATGGGACAAACTCCTACAATGAGCAGTTCTTC.

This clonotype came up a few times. The CDR3 sequence: CSVELRSSGANVLTF. CDR3 nucleotide sequence: TGCAGCGTTGAACTCAGGTCTTCTGGGGCCAACGTCCTGACTTTC. This sequence joins TRBV29-1 and TRBJ2-6; D remains ambiguous. V shed 2 bases and J shed 1 base, with 9 bases lying between them. Germline-derived CDR1 and CDR2 are SQVTM and ANQGSEA. The CDR3 is 15 amino acids.

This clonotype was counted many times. The chain's CDR3 is CASSFRDNEQFF. In DNA form, the CDR3 reads TGTGCCAGCAGTTTCAGGGACAATGAGCAGTTCTTC. V usage is TRBV27 and J usage is TRBJ2-1; possibly TRBD1 for D (5 bases). Trimming removed 3 bases from V and 5 bases from J, with 5 bases in between. Germline V CDR1 and CDR2: MNHEY, SMNVEV (reference sequence). The length of the CDR3 is 12 residues.